This record looks at one TCR beta chain sequence and its context. Its antigen has not been determined. The record has no base qualities; no much larger clone is one base away. This sample is part of a study of T cell responses to AZD1222 COVID-19 vaccine (dated by TCRdb to the early 2020s). As for the study more broadly: Because spike-specific TCR depth and breadth did not differ between the two schedules, AZD1222 recipients who got a second dose at roughly 4 weeks were pooled with those who got a second dose at roughly 12 weeks. A total of more than 230 trial participants underwent TCR sequencing, of whom about 200 received two doses of AZD1222 and some 25 received two doses of the MenACWY control vaccine. Trial participants were enrolled by age into 18-55, 56-69 and 70-plus year subgroups, with about 150, 27 and 61 TCR-sequenced participants respectively. Broad study findings and their caveats: Conclusions about previously exposed vaccinees are limited, since just six or seven AZD1222 recipients were seropositive for SARS-CoV-2 at baseline. CD4 TCRs associated with the vaccine covered the entire spike protein, and the dominant responses were in regions 160-218 and 743-854. A significant rise in spike-specific TCR breadth and depth was observed after two AZD1222 doses relative to day 0 and relative to MenACWY recipients. In the small 56-69-year group, the increase in depth fell short of significance, most likely because of low power. Epitopes outside the regions mutated in the B.1.351 and B.1.1.7 variants were reportedly recognized by nearly half of the unique spike-specific TCRs. Participants were mostly white British, with more females than males. The authors suggested clonal diversity may have been underestimated. Because no day 14 peak-response samples were available, repertoires were characterized only after the peak T cell response.

V drops 1 base and J drops 5 bases, leaving 14 bases in between. Including the terminal cysteine and phenylalanine, the CDR3 comprises 15 residues. The retained sequence is limited to the CDR3, 45 bases, with the frame set at the first base. Sequences LGHNA (CDR1) and YSLEER (CDR2) are obtained from the germline V gene. The CDR3 regions of human TCRbeta chains were subjected to immunosequencing. The study's own analysis went as follows. TCRs in the repertoires were compared against a reference library of SARS-CoV-2-specific TCRs that had been generated with the MIRA antigen-specificity platform. Breadth meant the fraction of unique TCRs that were SARS-CoV-2-associated, whereas depth meant the fraction of total T cells that were SARS-CoV-2-associated. Using the MIRA data, each spike-specific TCR was mapped to the spike region that the TCR reacts to and placed in a CD4 or CD8 class. Log10-transformed breadth and depth values were compared by one-way ANOVA with Sidak's multiple comparisons tests. Drawn from immuneACCESS, this table holds only the in-frame rearrangements with V and J called that TCRdb kept. Clones are partly lost; checked studies trace under half to an unresolved V gene and leave the rest unexplained. The V and J calls and clone size come from that table; D and trimming were worked out from the DNA. This sample has roughly 150,000 clones in its table, and 80% to 95% of those were observed once. In total, the top ten clones hold 1.3% to 1.5% of the sample.

The time point label of this sample denotes: baseline before first vaccination. Samples from vaccinated people were obtained from the UK trials COV001 and COV002, which included a single-blind randomized controlled phase 2/3 trial of AZD1222 (ChAdOx1 nCoV-19) in healthy adults. Trial participant PBMC samples were collected at day 0 and day 28 after the second dose for TCRbeta chain sequencing. The chain employs TRBV4-3 and TRBJ1-1; no D gene is confidently identified. The material was peripheral blood, obtained on day 0 of AZD1222 vaccination. The clonotype originates from an adult in good health. The CDR3 in this case is CASSQAFIRGTEAFF. The nucleotides read TGCGCCAGCAGCCAAGCCTTTATCCGGGGAACTGAAGCTTTCTTT.